What follows are 14 T cell receptor beta chains derived from one specimen sequenced in a study of blood T cell repertoires in COVID-19. This table comes from immunoSEQ multiplex PCR, and its TCRdb copy is limited to in-frame clones, with some not included. The profile covers about 140,000 clones, with approximately 80% appearing a single time and under 9.5% taken by the ten largest. The sample taken for sequencing was peripheral blood. The receptor source for this set is a woman older than 75 in a cohort sampled during active or convalescent COVID-19.

The chain couples TRBV7-9 to TRBJ2-5, with a possible D match to TRBD1 (6 bases). CDR1 is SEHNR, CDR2 FQNEAQ, per germline (reference sequence). V was shortened by 4 bases and J by 5 bases, with 20 bases between the two germline ends. This CDR3 has 16 residues. The CDR3 coding sequence is TGTGCCAGCAGCTCCTGGGGACAAACCCGGATGGAGACCCAGTACTTC. It specifies CASSSWGQTRMETQYF. The variable domain in full, with the rest retrieved from reference TRBV7-9 and TRBJ2-5, is DTGVSQNPRHKITKRGQNVTFRCDPISEHNRLYWYRQTLGQGPEFLTYFQNEAQLEKSRLLSDRFSAERPKGSFSTLEIQRTEQGDSAMYLCASSSWGQTRMETQYFGPGTRLLVL.

The rearrangement links TRBV5-1 to TRBJ2-3, with D tentatively TRBD1 (6 bases). Trimming removed 0 bases from V and 2 bases from J, with 7 bases in between. Germline V gene sequence: CDR1 SGHRS, CDR2 YFSETQ. The CDR3 spans 14 residues. For the CDR3, the DNA is TGCGCCAGCAGCTTGGGACAGGACACAGATACGCAGTATTTT. It specifies CASSLGQDTDTQYF.

This clone was seen only once. This chain uses TRBV5-6 with TRBJ1-2; D not resolved. The V gene's germline CDR1 is SGHDT and CDR2 YYEEEE. V lost 1 base and J lost 2, with 12 bases in between. The CDR3 sequence is 15 residues long. CDR3 DNA: TGTGCCAGCAGCTTGAGCGGGCAGCTCAACTATGGCTACACCTTC. This encodes CASSLSGQLNYGYTF.

The chain joins TRBV7-8 to TRBJ2-7; no clear D. Germline assignment: CDR1 SGHVS and CDR2 FQNEAQ. The CDR3 has 14 amino acids. Trimming shortened V by 5 bases and J by 2 bases, and 13 bases separated the two germline ends. The chain's CDR3 is CASSLRGITYEQYV. The CDR3 region has the DNA TGTGCCAGCAGCCTACGTGGCATTACCTACGAGCAGTACGTC.

J is TRBJ1-1 and V is TRBV7-9, with a possible D match to TRBD1 (6 bases). Trimming left V 4 bases short and J 2 bases short, with 17 bases between. Germline CDR1 and CDR2: SEHNR and FQNEAQ (reference sequence). The CDR3 is 16 amino acids. The CDR3 protein is CASSSPWTEVNTEAFF. The DNA for the CDR3 is TGTGCCAGCAGCTCTCCGTGGACAGAAGTAAACACTGAAGCTTTCTTT.

V and J are TRBV15 and TRBJ2-5; 7 bases map to TRBD2. The germline gives CDR1 LNHNV, CDR2 YYDKDF (reference sequence). The CDR3 length is 16 residues. J gave up 4 bases and V 5 bases, and 13 bases lay outside the gene matches. The CDR3 bases are TGTGCCACCAGCGGGGGGTGGGCGGGGGTAGGAGAGACCCAGTACTTC. It encodes CATSGGWAGVGETQYF.

The V and J genes are TRBV4-1 and TRBJ1-6; TRBD1 matches at 7 bases. The CDR3 runs to 15 residues. Germline CDR1 MGHRA, CDR2 YSYEKL. V was clipped by 1 base and J by 8 bases; unmatched bases: 5. CDR3 loop: CASSQARQGDSPLHF. DNA of the CDR3: TGCGCCAGCAGCCAAGCCCGACAGGGCGATTCACCCCTCCACTTT.

The chain is built from TRBV5-1 and TRBJ1-1; D possibly corresponds to TRBD1 (6 bases). The CDR3 sequence is 18 residues long. V was trimmed by 0 bases and J by 0 bases, leaving 18 bases between them. CDR1 is SGHRS, CDR2 YFSETQ, per germline. The CDR3 loop is CASSLAAGAFVMNTEAFF. The CDR3 DNA follows: TGCGCCAGCAGCTTGGCGGCAGGGGCATTTGTCATGAACACTGAAGCTTTCTTT.

The chain employs TRBV15 and TRBJ1-5; 10 bases are a match to TRBD1. This CDR3 contains 16 residues. J lost 7 bases, V lost 8 bases, and 14 bases had no gene match. Germline V gives CDR1 LNHNV, CDR2 YYDKDF (reference sequence). The CDR3 sequence: CATPGILGQGWQPQHF. As DNA, the CDR3 is TGTGCCACCCCCGGCATACTGGGACAGGGGTGGCAGCCCCAGCATTTT.

The chain has TRBV14 and TRBJ2-4, with 8 nucleotides matching TRBD1. This CDR3 has 15 residues. The junction had 2 bases not matched to a gene; V was cut back by 4 bases and J by 0 bases. The germline V gene has CDR1 SGHDN and CDR2 FVKESK. The CDR3 reads CASSPGGLAKNIQYF. The CDR3 DNA sequence: TGTGCCAGCAGCCCAGGGGGCTTAGCCAAAAACATTCAGTACTTC.

This chain uses TRBV6-5 with TRBJ1-1, with TRBD1 matching over 9 bases. The germline V gene has CDR1 MNHEY and CDR2 SVGAGI. With 6 bases clipped from V and 2 bases from J, the junction kept 4 bases outside the gene matches. The CDR3 is made up of 14 amino acids. Here the CDR3 reads CASSQGQGNTEAFF. The CDR3 coding sequence is TGTGCCAGCAGCCAGGGACAGGGAAACACTGAAGCTTTCTTT.

The chain is built from TRBV12-3 or TRBV12-4 and TRBJ1-3; D remains ambiguous. Between the trimmed V and J ends, which lost 6 bases and 4 bases, there was a span of 10 bases. The CDR3 length is 13 residues. CDR3 loop: CASRANSGNTIYF. CDR3 bases: TGTGCCAGCAGAGCTAATTCGGGAAACACCATATATTTT.

The chain carries TRBV7-9 and TRBJ1-2, with a possible D match to TRBD1 (5 bases). V gave up 2 bases and J gave up 2 bases, with 18 bases separating them. The CDR3 extends over 17 amino acids. The germline V gene encodes CDR1 SEHNR and CDR2 FQNEAQ (reference sequence). CDR3 sequence: CASSLSMQGLPNYGYTF. CDR3 DNA: TGTGCCAGCAGCTTAAGCATGCAGGGCCTCCCGAACTATGGCTACACCTTC. Variable domain in full (rest from reference TRBV7-9 and TRBJ1-2): DTGVSQNPRHKITKRGQNVTFRCDPISEHNRLYWYRQTLGQGPEFLTYFQNEAQLEKSRLLSDRFSAERPKGSFSTLEIQRTEQGDSAMYLCASSLSMQGLPNYGYTFGSGTRLTVV.

The chain combines TRBV3-1 (or the pseudogene TRBV3-2) with TRBJ2-5, with a weak D call TRBD2 (6 bases). The CDR3 runs 18 residues. Trimming pared 0 bases from V and 4 bases from J, leaving 21 bases between. Germline loops: CDR1 LGHDT, CDR2 YNNKEL (reference sequence). The CDR3 region is CASSQDLLEAGSSETQYF. Here the CDR3 DNA reads TGTGCCAGCAGCCAAGATTTACTGGAGGCGGGGTCATCAGAGACCCAGTACTTC.